This T cell receptor beta chain was profiled in a study of blood T cell repertoires in COVID-19. At the level of the study: The cDNA or gDNA used as material had been derived from T cells, B-cell-depleted T cells, or PBMCs.

TCRdb's table, derived via immunoSEQ multiplex PCR, lists solely in-frame clones and lacks some. The sample lists approximately 16,000 clones, 89% occurring once. The CDR3 extends over 16 amino acids. Germline CDR1 is SSHAT and CDR2 is FNYEAQ (reference sequence). A note on this clone: At one of its ends the junction is not consistent with the germline gene, which may arise from a read error.

The TCR sequence derives from a human donor in a cohort sampled during active COVID-19. V gene TRBV7-7 combines with J gene TRBJ2-5; D might be TRBD1 (6 bases). Sequenced input: peripheral blood. CDR3 in DNA: TGTGCTAGCAGCTTAGTGGCCAGGGGTTTCCAAGAGACCCAGTACTTC. Translating gives CASSLVARGFQETQYF.